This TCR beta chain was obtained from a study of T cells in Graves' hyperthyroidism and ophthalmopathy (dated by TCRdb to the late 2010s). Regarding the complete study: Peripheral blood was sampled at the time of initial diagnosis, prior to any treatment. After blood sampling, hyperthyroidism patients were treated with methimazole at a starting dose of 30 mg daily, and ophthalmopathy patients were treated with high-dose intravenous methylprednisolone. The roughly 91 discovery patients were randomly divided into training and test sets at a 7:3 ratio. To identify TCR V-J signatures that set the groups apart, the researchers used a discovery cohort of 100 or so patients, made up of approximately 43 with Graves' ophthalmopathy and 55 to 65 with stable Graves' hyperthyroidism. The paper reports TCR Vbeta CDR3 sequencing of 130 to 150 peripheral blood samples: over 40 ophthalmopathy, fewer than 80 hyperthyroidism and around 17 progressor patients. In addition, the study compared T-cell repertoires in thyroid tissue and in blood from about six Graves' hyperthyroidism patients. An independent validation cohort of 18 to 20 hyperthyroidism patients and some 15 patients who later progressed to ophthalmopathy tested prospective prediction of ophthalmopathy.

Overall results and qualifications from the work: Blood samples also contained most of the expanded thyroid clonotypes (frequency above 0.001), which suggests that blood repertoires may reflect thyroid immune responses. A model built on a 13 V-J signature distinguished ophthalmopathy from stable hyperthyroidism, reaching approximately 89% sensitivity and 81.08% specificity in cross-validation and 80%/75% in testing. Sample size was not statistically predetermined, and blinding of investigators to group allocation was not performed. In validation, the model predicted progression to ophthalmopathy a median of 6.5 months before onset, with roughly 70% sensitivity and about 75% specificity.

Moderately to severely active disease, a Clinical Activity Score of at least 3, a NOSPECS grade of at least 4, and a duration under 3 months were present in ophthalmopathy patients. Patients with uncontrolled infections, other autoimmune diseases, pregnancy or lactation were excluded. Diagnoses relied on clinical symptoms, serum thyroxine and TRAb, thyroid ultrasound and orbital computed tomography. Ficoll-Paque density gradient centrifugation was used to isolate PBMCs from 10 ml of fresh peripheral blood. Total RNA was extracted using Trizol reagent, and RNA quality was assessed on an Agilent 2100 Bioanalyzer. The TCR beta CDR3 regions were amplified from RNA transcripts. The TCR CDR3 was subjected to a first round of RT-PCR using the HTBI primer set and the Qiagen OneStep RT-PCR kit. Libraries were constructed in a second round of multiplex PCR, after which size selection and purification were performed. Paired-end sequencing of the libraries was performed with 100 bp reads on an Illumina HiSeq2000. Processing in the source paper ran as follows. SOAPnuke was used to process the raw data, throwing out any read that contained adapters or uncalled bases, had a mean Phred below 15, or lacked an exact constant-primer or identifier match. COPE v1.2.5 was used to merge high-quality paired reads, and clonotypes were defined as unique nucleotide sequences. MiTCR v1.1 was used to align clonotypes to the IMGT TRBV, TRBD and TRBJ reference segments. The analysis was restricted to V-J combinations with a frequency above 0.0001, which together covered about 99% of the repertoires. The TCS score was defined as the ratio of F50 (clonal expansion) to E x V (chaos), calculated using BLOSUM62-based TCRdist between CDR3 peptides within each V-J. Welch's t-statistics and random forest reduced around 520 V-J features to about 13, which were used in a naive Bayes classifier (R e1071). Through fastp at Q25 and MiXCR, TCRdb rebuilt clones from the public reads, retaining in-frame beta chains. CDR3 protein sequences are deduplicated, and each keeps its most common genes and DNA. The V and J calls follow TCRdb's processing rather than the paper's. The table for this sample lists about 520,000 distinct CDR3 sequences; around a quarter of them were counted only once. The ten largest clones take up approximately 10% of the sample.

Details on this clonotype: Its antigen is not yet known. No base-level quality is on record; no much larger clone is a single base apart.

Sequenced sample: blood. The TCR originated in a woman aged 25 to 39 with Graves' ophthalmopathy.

The CDR3 region: CASSEPGPTQETQYF. The sequenced DNA is TGTGCCAGCAGTGAACCGGGACCGACACAAGAGACCCAGTACTTC. The chain couples TRBV6-1 to TRBJ2-5; the D gene is possibly TRBD1 or TRBD2, each agreeing over 5 bases. V is reduced by 2 bases and J by 2 bases, leaving a spacing of 12 bases between them. The germline V gene yields MNHNS for CDR1 and SASEGT for CDR2. CDR3 length: 15 amino acids, cysteine to phenylalanine. Only the CDR3 region is kept as DNA, spanning 45 bases read in frame from base 1.